Shown below are 28 T cell receptor beta chains from a single sample sequenced in a study of cytomegalovirus exposure and HLA in healthy donors. It was with 60 Vbeta and 13 Jbeta primers that the PCR ran. Sequencing was performed with immunoSEQ multiplex PCR; in TCRdb, only in-frame clones are kept and a portion is missing. The table shows some 120,000 clones, with roughly four fifths occurring only once. Source material: PBMCs. These receptors originate from a male donor in good health and CMV-seropositive.

The CDR3 DNA reads as TGTGCCAGCAGTTCCCCCCGAGGTACGGGGGGAAAACTGTTTTTT. As protein: CASSSPRGTGGKLFF. This sequence joins TRBV6-5 and TRBJ1-4, with D possibly matching TRBD1 (5 bases). V lost 4 bases to trimming and J lost 10 bases, with 19 bases between them. CDR1 is MNHEY, CDR2 SVGAGI, per germline. This CDR3 is 15 amino acids long.

J is TRBJ2-2 and V is TRBV30; 13 nucleotides match TRBD2. Germline V CDR1 and CDR2: GTSNPN, SVGIG (reference sequence). V lost 3 bases, J lost 1 base, and 5 bases stayed unmatched. This CDR3 is built from 17 residues. CDR3 region: CAWSGLAGVKNTGELFF. The CDR3 DNA reads as TGTGCCTGGAGCGGACTAGCGGGAGTGAAGAACACCGGGGAGCTGTTTTTT.

The gene calls are TRBV11-2 and TRBJ1-2, with D hard to call. V gave up 3 bases and J gave up 6 bases, with 11 bases separating them. CDR3 length equals 13 residues. Germline lookup yields CDR1 SGHAT and CDR2 FQNNGV. The CDR3 bases are TGTGCCAGCAGCTTTTATCAGAACGATGGCTACACCTTC. Amino acids: CASSFYQNDGYTF.

V gene TRBV6-1 combines with J gene TRBJ1-5; TRBD1 might be the D (5 bases). This CDR3 spans 16 amino acids. CDR1 is MNHNS and CDR2 is SASEGT in the germline V gene. V was clipped by 1 base and J by 1 base, with 11 bases between them. The CDR3: CASSEDPGESNQPQHF. CDR3 in DNA: TGTGCCAGCAGTGAAGATCCGGGGGAGAGCAATCAGCCCCAGCATTTT.

The chain has TRBV11-2 and TRBJ2-1, with 9 bases matching TRBD2. This CDR3 spans 15 amino acids. From germline, CDR1 is SGHAT and CDR2 FQNNGV. V dropped 3 bases and J dropped 5; count of bases not matched to a gene: 5. CDR3 region: CASSFRTSVNNEQFF. CDR3 DNA: TGTGCCAGCAGCTTTAGGACTAGCGTAAACAATGAGCAGTTCTTC.

The chain couples TRBV15 to TRBJ1-1, with D unresolved. This CDR3 contains 13 residues. The ends were cut back, 6 bases at V and 5 bases at J, with 13 bases in the middle. The V gene's germline CDR1 is LNHNV and CDR2 YYDKDF (reference sequence). For the CDR3, the DNA is TGTGCCACCAGGGCGGCCACTTATACTGAAGCTTTCTTT. This encodes CATRAATYTEAFF.

The chain has TRBV6-1 and TRBJ1-2, with TRBD1 as a possible D gene (5 bases). Trimming stripped 2 bases from V and 2 bases from J, with 12 bases between. The CDR3 runs 15 residues. Germline V gene data show CDR1 as MNHNS and CDR2 as SASEGT. The CDR3 nucleotides read TGTGCCAGCAGTGAACTAGTGGCAGGGAACTATGGCTACACCTTC. Translated: CASSELVAGNYGYTF.

This clone appeared a single time. The chain carries TRBV5-6 and TRBJ2-5; D gene unclear. Looked up from germline, CDR1 is SGHDT and CDR2 is YYEEEE. V lost 0 bases and J lost 1, with 10 bases in between. The CDR3 is made up of 15 amino acids. CDR3 in amino acids: CASSLDSAVQETQYF. The CDR3 region has the DNA TGTGCCAGCAGCTTGGATAGTGCTGTCCAAGAGACCCAGTACTTC.

The genes are TRBV5-1 and TRBJ2-1; 9 bases are a match to TRBD2. Losses at the gene ends were 0 bases for V and 4 bases for J; bases not matched to a gene: 8. The CDR3 covers 17 residues. Germline V gene data show CDR1 as SGHRS and CDR2 as YFSETQ. The CDR3 loop is CASSLAGATSGYNEQFF. As DNA, the CDR3 is TGCGCCAGCAGCTTGGCCGGGGCGACTAGCGGTTACAATGAGCAGTTCTTC.

This rearrangement joins TRBV29-1 to TRBJ2-3; TRBD2 might be the D (6 bases). Looked up from germline, CDR1 is SQVTM and CDR2 is ANQGSEA. This CDR3 is built from 15 residues. Trimming pared 3 bases from V and 2 bases from J, leaving 15 bases between. The DNA of the CDR3 is TGCAGCGTTGACTCCCGGGACTCCACCACAGATACGCAGTATTTT. The encoded protein is CSVDSRDSTTDTQYF.

The genes are TRBV7-9 and TRBJ2-1, with TRBD2 identical over 12 bases. The junction had 5 bases not matched to a gene; V was cut back by 1 base and J by 4 bases. Germline lookup yields CDR1 SEHNR and CDR2 FQNEAQ (reference sequence). The CDR3 runs to 17 residues. The CDR3 loop is CASSLDLAGGPYNEQFF. CDR3 sequence (DNA): TGTGCCAGCAGCTTAGATCTAGCGGGAGGGCCGTACAATGAGCAGTTCTTC.

The chain uses TRBV4-1 and TRBJ2-5; D gene ambiguous. Matching the DNA end better, TRBJ2-7 makes the J call doubtful. From germline, CDR1 is MGHRA and CDR2 YSYEKL. This CDR3 has 16 amino acids. CDR3 loop: CASSQATSLSSYEQYF. The CDR3 region has the DNA TGCGCCAGCAGCCAAGCTACCTCCTTAAGCTCCTACGAGCAGTACTTC.

The chain couples TRBV19 to TRBJ2-1; 9 nucleotides line up with TRBD2. The CDR3 spans 16 residues. Germline lookup yields CDR1 LNHDA and CDR2 SQIVND (reference sequence). Trimming took 0 bases from V and 5 from J; bases not matched to a gene: 5. The DNA of the CDR3 is TGTGCCAGTAGTATAGAGGGCGGGAGGGGCAACAATGAGCAGTTCTTC. It yields the protein CASSIEGGRGNNEQFF.

J is TRBJ2-7 and V is TRBV6-6; TRBD1 agrees at 7 bases. V was pared by 6 bases and J by 1 base, with 6 bases of the junction left unmatched. The CDR3 spans 14 residues. The germline gives CDR1 MNHNY, CDR2 SVGAGI (reference sequence). The CDR3 sequence is CASSLQGPSYEQYF. DNA of the CDR3: TGTGCCAGCAGCCTACAGGGGCCGTCCTACGAGCAGTACTTC.

The V and J genes are TRBV27 and TRBJ1-5, with a tentative D call TRBD1 (6 bases). The CDR3 length is 14 residues. Trimming removed 6 bases from V and 5 bases from J, with 14 bases in between. The germline CDR1 and CDR2 sequences are MNHEY and SMNVEV (reference sequence). Here the CDR3 DNA reads TGTGCCAGCAGATCCCGCGGGGGGCATCAGCCCCAGCATTTT. It codes for CASRSRGGHQPQHF.

The chain joins TRBV6-5 to TRBJ2-7; 11 bases match TRBD2. This CDR3 has 16 residues. Germline V gives CDR1 MNHEY, CDR2 SVGAGI. Germline trimming cut 2 bases from V and 5 bases from J; bases unmatched to any gene: 8. The CDR3 DNA reads TGTGCCAGCAGTTACGGGGTAGCGGGAGGGACCCACGAGCAGTACTTC. It is translated as CASSYGVAGGTHEQYF.

The V and J genes are TRBV27 and TRBJ1-4; D is possibly TRBD1 (6 bases). This CDR3 has 15 residues. Trimming took 10 bases from V and 8 from J, leaving 23 bases between them. Germline V CDR1 and CDR2: MNHEY, SMNVEV (reference sequence). The CDR3, as DNA: TGTGCCACCCAACCACAGGGAGGGAGGCGGGAAAAACTGTTTTTT. Its protein product is CATQPQGGRREKLFF.

The chain carries TRBV11-2 and TRBJ2-1; maybe TRBD2 (5 bases). Germline V CDR1 and CDR2: SGHAT, FQNNGV. The V end lost 3 bases, the J end lost 8 bases, and 14 bases lay between the germline ends. The CDR3 loop spans 14 amino acids. The CDR3 reads CASSLGDLLDEQFF. The CDR3 region has the DNA TGTGCCAGCAGCTTGGGAGATCTGTTGGATGAGCAGTTCTTC.

The chain is built from TRBV30 and TRBJ2-4, with D possibly matching TRBD2 (5 bases). The length of the CDR3 is 15 residues. Germline V gene lookup returns CDR1 GTSNPN and CDR2 SVGIG (reference sequence). Between the trimmed V and J ends, which lost 1 base and 0 bases, there was a span of 10 bases. CDR3 loop: CAWSEPGIAKNIQYF. CDR3 DNA: TGTGCCTGGAGTGAACCGGGGATAGCCAAAAACATTCAGTACTTC.

This CDR3 is CASSPRALSYNEQFF. The CDR3 DNA is TGTGCCAGCAGCCCCCGCGCCCTTTCCTACAATGAGCAGTTCTTC. J is TRBJ2-1 and V is TRBV9, with D unresolved. In germline, CDR1 is SGDLS, CDR2 YYNGEE. Trimming pared 4 bases from V and 1 base from J, leaving 12 bases between. The CDR3 is 15 amino acids.

The chain combines TRBV7-8 with TRBJ2-1; 7 bases fit TRBD2. The V gene end was trimmed by 5 bases and the J gene end by 1 base; junction bases not matched to a gene: 8. CDR1 is SGHVS, CDR2 FQNEAQ, per germline. This CDR3 spans 16 amino acids. The CDR3 is CASSHTTSPSYNEQFF. CDR3 bases: TGTGCCAGCAGCCATACGACTAGCCCTTCCTACAATGAGCAGTTCTTC.

The chain recombines TRBV13 with TRBJ2-3; 7 bases line up with TRBD1. Per the germline V gene, CDR1 is PRHDT and CDR2 is FYEKMQ (reference sequence). The CDR3 extends over 15 amino acids. V was pared by 6 bases and J by 5 bases, with 11 bases of the junction left unmatched. Here the CDR3 DNA reads TGTGCCAGCAGACGGACCGAGGGGGCTGAAGATACGCAGTATTTT. Its translation: CASRRTEGAEDTQYF.

The chain is built from TRBV5-1 and TRBJ2-1; perhaps TRBD2 as D (6 bases). Germline values: CDR1 SGHRS, CDR2 YFSETQ. Trimming left V 7 bases short and J 7 bases short, with 9 bases between. The CDR3 covers 11 residues. CDR3 sequence (DNA): TGCGCCAGCGGGACTGTTAATGAGCAGTTCTTC. It codes for CASGTVNEQFF. The whole variable domain, remainder taken from reference TRBV5-1 and TRBJ2-1, is KAGVTQTPRYLIKTRGQQVTLSCSPISGHRSVSWYQQTPGQGLQFLFEYFSETQRNKGNFPGRFSGRQFSNSRSEMNVSTLELGDSALYLCASGTVNEQFFGPGTRLTVL.

This chain connects TRBV19 to TRBJ2-3; 9 bases line up with TRBD2. The germline V gene has CDR1 LNHDA and CDR2 SQIVND (reference sequence). J gave up 4 bases and V 2 bases, and 4 bases lay outside the gene matches. This CDR3 region has 15 residues. The chain's CDR3 is CASSIRGRVADTQYF. CDR3 sequence (DNA): TGTGCCAGTAGTATACGCGGGAGGGTGGCAGATACGCAGTATTTT.

The chain is built from TRBV11-2 and TRBJ2-7; TRBD2 agrees at 11 bases. Germline V lookup: CDR1 SGHAT, CDR2 FQNNGV. This CDR3 spans 14 amino acids. V trimming: 6 bases; J trimming: 5 bases; junction bases outside the gene matches: 6. The DNA of the CDR3 is TGTGCCAGCAGGCCACTAGCGGGAGTACACGAGCAGTACTTC. Translating gives CASRPLAGVHEQYF.

This clone was seen a handful of times. This rearrangement joins TRBV11-1 to TRBJ2-5, with D possibly matching TRBD1 (6 bases). This CDR3 spans 14 amino acids. Trimming removed 3 bases from V and 5 bases from J, with 13 bases in between. In germline, CDR1 is SGHAT, CDR2 FQDESV (reference sequence). In DNA form, the CDR3 reads TGTGCCAGCAGCTTCGACAGGTTCGGGGAGACCCAGTACTTC. Its translation is CASSFDRFGETQYF.

This sequence joins TRBV29-1 and TRBJ2-5, with 7 nucleotides matching TRBD2. In germline, CDR1 is SQVTM, CDR2 ANQGSEA. CDR3 length: 12 residues. Trimming at V came to 3 bases and at J to 3 bases, leaving 1 base not matched to a gene. For the CDR3, the DNA is TGCAGCGTTGAGGGGGGGAAAGAGACCCAGTACTTC. Its translation is CSVEGGKETQYF.

This chain links TRBV11-1 with TRBJ2-2; no definite D call. The CDR3 extends over 13 amino acids. V was clipped by 4 bases and J by 8 bases, with 11 bases between them. Per germline, CDR1 SGHAT and CDR2 FQDESV (reference sequence). The DNA for the CDR3 is TGTGCCAGCAGCTCCTCCCCTAGTGGGGAGCTGTTTTTT. This sequence encodes CASSSSPSGELFF.